Listed here are 6 T cell receptor beta chains from one sample, sequenced in a study of blood T cell repertoires in COVID-19. This table comes from immunoSEQ multiplex PCR, and its TCRdb copy is limited to in-frame clones, with some not included. Of almost 400,000 clones listed, about 90% are singletons. The specimen was PBMCs or T cells enriched from blood (not recorded which). These receptors originate from a woman in her 30s who had recovered from COVID-19.

The CDR3 DNA reads as TGTGCCAGCAGCCCGTCCTTCGAGGATTCACCCCTCCACTTT. Its translation is CASSPSFEDSPLHF. The V gene is TRBV6-2 or TRBV6-3, the J gene TRBJ1-6; D unclear. This CDR3 has 14 amino acids. Germline CDR1 reads MNHEY; CDR2 reads SVGEGT. Deletions cut 6 bases from V and 8 bases from J, with 14 bases between.

This clone was counted a single time. The rearrangement joins TRBV5-4 to TRBJ2-1; the match to TRBD1 covers 8 bases. V lost 5 bases, J lost 6 bases, and 16 bases stayed unmatched. This CDR3 contains 17 residues. Germline V lookup: CDR1 SGHNT, CDR2 YYREEE (reference sequence). For the CDR3, the DNA is TGTGCCAGCAGGGGTCCAGGGGGCACGACTACACGCAATGAGCAGTTCTTC. As protein: CASRGPGGTTTRNEQFF. The full variable domain, with the rest looked up from reference TRBV5-4 and TRBJ2-1, is ETGVTQSPTHLIKTRGQQVTLRCSSQSGHNTVSWYQQALGQGPQFIFQYYREEENGRGNFPPRFSGLQFPNYSSELNVNALELDDSALYLCASRGPGGTTTRNEQFFGPGTRLTVL.

The genes are TRBV27 and TRBJ2-3, with 11 positions matching TRBD2. This CDR3 is built from 14 residues. V gave up 6 bases and J gave up 1 base; unmatched junction bases: 0. Germline CDR1 MNHEY, CDR2 SMNVEV (reference sequence). In DNA form, the CDR3 reads TGTGCCAGCAGACTAGCGGGAGGCACAGATACGCAGTATTTT. Protein: CASRLAGGTDTQYF.

This chain connects TRBV29-1 to TRBJ1-1, with TRBD1 matching 9 bases. This CDR3 is 13 amino acids long. After removal of 4 bases from V and 7 bases from J, the junction contained 7 bases not matched to a gene. CDR1 and CDR2 (germline): SQVTM, ANQGSEA. CDR3 loop: CSVVRTGAFEAFF. Written as DNA, the CDR3 is TGCAGCGTTGTCAGGACAGGGGCGTTTGAAGCTTTCTTT. The complete variable domain, with remaining parts taken from reference TRBV29-1 and TRBJ1-1, reads SAVISQKPSRDICQRGTSLTIQCQVDSQVTMMFWYRQQPGQSLTLIATANQGSEATYESGFVIDKFPISRPNLTFSTLTVSNMSPEDSSIYLCSVVRTGAFEAFFGQGTRLTVV.

CDR3 in DNA: TGTGCCAGCAGCTTGACGGTTACTAATGAAAAACTGTTTTTT. Translating gives CASSLTVTNEKLFF. The chain uses TRBV5-4 and TRBJ1-4; D gene uncertain. The germline V gene encodes CDR1 SGHNT and CDR2 YYREEE (reference sequence). CDR3 length equals 14 residues. V shed 1 base and J shed 2 bases, with 6 bases lying between them.

The chain employs TRBV27 and TRBJ2-7; D unclear. CDR3 length: 13 amino acids. Trimming cost V 5 bases and J 3 bases, with 11 bases left between them. CDR1 MNHEY and CDR2 SMNVEV come from the germline V gene (reference sequence). In nucleotides, the CDR3 is TGTGCCAGCAGTGAGACATCAAACTACGAGCAGTACTTC. This gives the protein CASSETSNYEQYF.